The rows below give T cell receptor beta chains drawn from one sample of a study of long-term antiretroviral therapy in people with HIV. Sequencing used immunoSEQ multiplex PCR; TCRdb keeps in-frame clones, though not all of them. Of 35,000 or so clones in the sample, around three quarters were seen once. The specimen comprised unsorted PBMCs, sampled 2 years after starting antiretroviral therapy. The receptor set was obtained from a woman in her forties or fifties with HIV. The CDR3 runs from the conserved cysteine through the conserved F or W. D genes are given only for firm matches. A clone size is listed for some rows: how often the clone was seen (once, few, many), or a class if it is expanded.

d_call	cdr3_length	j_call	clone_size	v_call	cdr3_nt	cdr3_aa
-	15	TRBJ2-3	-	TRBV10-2	TGCGCCAGCAGCCCCGGGATTTCCACCACAGATACGCAGTATTTT	CASSPGISTTDTQYF
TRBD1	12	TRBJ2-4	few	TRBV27	TGTGCCAGCAACGACAGGGGGAACATTCAGTACTTC	CASNDRGNIQYF
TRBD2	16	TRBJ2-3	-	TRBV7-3	TGTGCCAGCAGCTTCATAGCGGGAGGGAGCACAGATACGCAGTATTTT	CASSFIAGGSTDTQYF
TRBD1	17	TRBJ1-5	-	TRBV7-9	TGTGCCAGCAGCTTCGACAGGGGCCTTGAGGTCAATCAGCCCCAGCATTTT	CASSFDRGLEVNQPQHF
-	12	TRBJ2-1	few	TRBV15	TGTGCCACCAGCAGAGATCGAAATGAGCAGTTCTTC	CATSRDRNEQFF
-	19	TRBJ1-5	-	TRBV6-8	TGTGCCAGCAGTTACCCGGGCCGGACAGAGCAGTATAGCAATCAGCCCCAGCATTTT	CASSYPGRTEQYSNQPQHF
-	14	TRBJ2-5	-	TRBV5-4	TGTGCCAGCAGCTTGGGGTCGATCCAAGAGACCCAGTACTTC	CASSLGSIQETQYF
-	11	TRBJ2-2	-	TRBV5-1	TGCGCCAGCCGGGGCACCGGGGAGCTGTTTTTT	CASRGTGELFF
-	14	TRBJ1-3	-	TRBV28	TGTGCCAGCGGCCTCTGGGACTCTGGAAACACCATATATTTT	CASGLWDSGNTIYF
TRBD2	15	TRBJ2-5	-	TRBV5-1	TGCGCCAGCAGCTTTACTTCCGGGGGGGGAGAGACCCAGTACTTC	CASSFTSGGGETQYF
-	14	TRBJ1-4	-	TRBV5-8	TGTGCCAGCAGCTTGGACGTTTCGTTTAGAAAACTGTTTTTT	CASSLDVSFRKLFF
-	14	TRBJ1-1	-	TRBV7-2	TGTGCCAGCAGCTTAGTAGGGGTAAAGGCTGAAGCTTTCTTT	CASSLVGVKAEAFF
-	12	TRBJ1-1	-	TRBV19	TGTGCCACTCTGGGGGCTCCAACTGAAGCTTTCTTT	CATLGAPTEAFF
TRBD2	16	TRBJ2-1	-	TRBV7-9	TGTGCCAGCAGCCCATCCGGGACTAGCGTCGGCAATGAGCAGTTCTTC	CASSPSGTSVGNEQFF
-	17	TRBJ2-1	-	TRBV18	TGTGCCAGCTCACGGCGGGGACCCTTGGAATTAAACAATGAGCAGTTCTTC	CASSRRGPLELNNEQFF
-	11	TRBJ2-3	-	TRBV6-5	TGTGCCAGCAGGGGGATTGGTACGCAGTATTTT	CASRGIGTQYF
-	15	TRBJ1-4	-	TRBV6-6	TGTGCCAGCAGTTACCCGGACCTTTTTAATGAAAAACTGTTTTTT	CASSYPDLFNEKLFF
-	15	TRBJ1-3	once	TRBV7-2	TGTGCCAGCAGCTTAGCGGATGCCGGTGGAAACACCATATATTTT	CASSLADAGGNTIYF
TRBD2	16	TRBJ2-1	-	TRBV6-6	TGTGCCAGCAGTTCTAGCGGGGTGATTTCCTACAATGAGCAGTTCTTC	CASSSSGVISYNEQFF
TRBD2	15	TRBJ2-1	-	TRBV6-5	TGTGCCAGCAGTCCCCGGGGGGGCCCGGCCAATGAGCAGTTCTTC	CASSPRGGPANEQFF
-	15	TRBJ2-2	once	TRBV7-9	TGTGCCAGCAGCCCCTGGCAGGGAGGCACCGGGGAGCTGTTTTTT	CASSPWQGGTGELFF
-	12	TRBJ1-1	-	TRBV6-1	TGTGCCAGCAGTCGGGGACCCACTGAAGCTTTCTTT	CASSRGPTEAFF
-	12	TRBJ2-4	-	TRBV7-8	TGTGCCAGCAGCTCGTTAGGGGGAATTCAGTACTTC	CASSSLGGIQYF
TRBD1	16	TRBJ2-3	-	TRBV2	TGTGCCAGCAGTCTGGACAGGGGGCTCGGCACAGATACGCAGTATTTT	CASSLDRGLGTDTQYF
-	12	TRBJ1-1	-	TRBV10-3	TGTGCCATCGGAGGGAAGGACACTGAAGCTTTCTTT	CAIGGKDTEAFF
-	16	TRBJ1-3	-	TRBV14	TGTGCCAGCAGCCAAGGACCGCCTTTCTCTGGAAACACCATATATTTT	CASSQGPPFSGNTIYF
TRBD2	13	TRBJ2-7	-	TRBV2	TGTGCCAGCAATAGCGGGGAGAACTACGAGCAGTACTTC	CASNSGENYEQYF
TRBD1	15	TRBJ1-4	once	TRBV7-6	TGTGCCAGCAGCCCGACGACAGGGACTAATGAAAAACTGTTTTTT	CASSPTTGTNEKLFF
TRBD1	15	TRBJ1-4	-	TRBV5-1	TGCGCCAGCAGCTTGGGGACAGGGACTAATGAAAAACTGTTTTTT	CASSLGTGTNEKLFF
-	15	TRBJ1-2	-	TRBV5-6	TGTGCCAGCAGCTTGTATCAGGGCAGGAACTATGGCTACACCTTC	CASSLYQGRNYGYTF
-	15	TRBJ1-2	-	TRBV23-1	TGCGCCAGCAGTAAAATAGGGGGACTGACGTATGGCTACACCTTC	CASSKIGGLTYGYTF
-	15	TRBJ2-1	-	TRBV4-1	TGCGCCAGCAGCTTAGCCCCGGGGGCGCTTAATGAGCAGTTCTTC	CASSLAPGALNEQFF
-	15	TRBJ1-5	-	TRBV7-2	TGTGCCAGCAGCTTATATCAGGGGCCCGGTCAGCCCCAGCATTTT	CASSLYQGPGQPQHF
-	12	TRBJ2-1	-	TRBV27	TGTGCCAGCAGTATCCCTGGCCATGAGCAGTTCTTC	CASSIPGHEQFF
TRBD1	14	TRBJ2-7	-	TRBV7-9	TGTGCCAGCAGCGCCCGGGACAGGGGAGACGAGCAGTACTTC	CASSARDRGDEQYF
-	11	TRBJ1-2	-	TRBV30	TGTGCCTGGAGCCTGGGGAGGGACTACACCTTC	CAWSLGRDYTF
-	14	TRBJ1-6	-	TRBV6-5	TGTGCCAGCAGTTACGGACAATATAATTCACCCCTCCACTTT	CASSYGQYNSPLHF
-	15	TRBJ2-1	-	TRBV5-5	TGTGCCACTAGGTTTCGGGACCCCTTGTCCCATGAGCAGTTCTTC	CATRFRDPLSHEQFF
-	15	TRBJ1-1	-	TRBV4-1	TGCGCCAGCAGCCATAAGGCAGGGTTGAACACTGAAGCTTTCTTT	CASSHKAGLNTEAFF
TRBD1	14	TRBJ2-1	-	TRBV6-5	TGTGCCAGCAGTTCCGGGACAGTGCGAGGAGAGCAGTTCTTC	CASSSGTVRGEQFF
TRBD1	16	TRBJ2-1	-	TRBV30	TGTGCCTGGAGTGTCCTAAGGGGGCGAATCTACAATGAGCAGTTCTTC	CAWSVLRGRIYNEQFF
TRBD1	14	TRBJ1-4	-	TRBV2	TGTGCCAGCGGAGAGACAGGGTTTAATGAAAAACTGTTTTTT	CASGETGFNEKLFF
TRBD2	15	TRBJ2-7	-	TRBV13	TGTGCCAGCAGCTTAGGCGGGGGGGCCGTCTACGAGCAGTACTTC	CASSLGGGAVYEQYF
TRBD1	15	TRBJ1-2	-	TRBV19	TGTGCCAGTAGTAGCGACAGGGCCCCTAACTATGGCTACACCTTC	CASSSDRAPNYGYTF
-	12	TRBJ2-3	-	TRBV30	TGTGCCTGGAGTCACCAGGGCGATACGCAGTATTTT	CAWSHQGDTQYF
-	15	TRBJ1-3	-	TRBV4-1	TGCGCCAGCAGCCCGTGGACCGCGGGGGGAAACACCATATATTTT	CASSPWTAGGNTIYF
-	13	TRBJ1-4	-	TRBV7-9	TGTGCCAGCAGGACGGGGAATAATGAAAAACTGTTTTTT	CASRTGNNEKLFF
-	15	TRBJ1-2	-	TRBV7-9	TGTGCCAGCAGCTTAGACGTCGACCGAGTCTATGGCTACACCTTC	CASSLDVDRVYGYTF
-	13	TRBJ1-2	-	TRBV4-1	TGCGCCAGCAGCCAAGACAGGCGGGATGGCTACACCTTC	CASSQDRRDGYTF
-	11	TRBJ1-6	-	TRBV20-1	TGCAGTGCTAGAGTGAATGGGCGCCTCCACTTT	CSARVNGRLHF
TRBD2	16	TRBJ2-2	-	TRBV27	TGTGCCAGCAGTGGCTCGACTAGCCGGGTCACCGGGGAGCTGTTTTTT	CASSGSTSRVTGELFF
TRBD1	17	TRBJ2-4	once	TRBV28	TGTGCCAGCAGTTTACGACAGGGGGCCCTAGCCAAAAACATTCAGTACTTC	CASSLRQGALAKNIQYF
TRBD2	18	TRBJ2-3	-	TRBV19	TGTGCCAGTAGATCGAGAGATGGACTAGCGGGGGGGTTGGATACGCAGTATTTT	CASRSRDGLAGGLDTQYF
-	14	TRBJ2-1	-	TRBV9	TGTGCCAGCAGTCAGGGGGGGGCCTACAATGAGCAGTTCTTC	CASSQGGAYNEQFF
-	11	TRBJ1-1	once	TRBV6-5	TGTGCCAGCAGTTACGGGGGGCTCGCTTTCTTT	CASSYGGLAFF
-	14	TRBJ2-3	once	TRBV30	TGTGCCTGGAGTGTCACCGGGGCAAAAGATACGCAGTATTTT	CAWSVTGAKDTQYF
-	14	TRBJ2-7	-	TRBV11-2	TGTGCCAGCAGCTTATACGAGGGCTCCTACGAGCAGTACTTC	CASSLYEGSYEQYF
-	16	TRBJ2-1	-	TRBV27	TGTGCCAGCCGCTTAGACCCCATTAGCTCCTACAATGAGCAGTTCTTC	CASRLDPISSYNEQFF
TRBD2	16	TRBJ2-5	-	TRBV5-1	TGCGCCAGCAGCTCGCTCATTGTTAGGGGAGGGGAGACCCAGTACTTC	CASSSLIVRGGETQYF
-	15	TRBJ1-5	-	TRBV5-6	TGTGCCAGCAGCTTGGGGTGGGGCTACAATCAGCCCCAGCATTTT	CASSLGWGYNQPQHF